The rows below give T cell receptor beta chains drawn from one sample of a study of human T cells and chemical hapten exposure. TCRdb reprocessed the RACE reads via MiXCR and lists one record per CDR3 protein. The table has 300,000 to 400,000 distinct CDR3 sequences, 5% to 6.5% seen once. The sequencing used whole blood, collected in connection with sensitization to the hapten diphenylcyclopropenone (DPC). The receptor set was obtained from a woman aged 45-65 years with alopecia areata. Some clones in this sample may be carry-over from other donors' samples. Both conserved end residues are part of each CDR3. D genes are given only for firm matches. The size of a clone is reported for some rows only, either as once, few or many, or as a class for expanded clones.

abundance: many; v_gene: TRBV4-1; d_gene: TRBD1; j_gene: TRBJ1-1; CDR3aa: CASSRGQFEAFF; CDR3nt: TGCGCCAGCAGCCGGGGACAGTTTGAAGCTTTCTTT
abundance: many; v_gene: TRBV28; d_gene: -; j_gene: TRBJ2-7; CDR3aa: CASRPGHSTYYEQYF; CDR3nt: TGTGCCAGCAGGCCGGGCCACAGTACCTACTACGAGCAGTACTTC
abundance: many; v_gene: TRBV5-1; d_gene: -; j_gene: TRBJ1-1; CDR3aa: CASSADSDEAFF; CDR3nt: TGCGCCAGCAGCGCCGACAGTGATGAAGCTTTCTTT
abundance: many; v_gene: TRBV5-1; d_gene: -; j_gene: TRBJ2-3; CDR3aa: CASRVRGSPDTQYF; CDR3nt: TGCGCCAGCAGGGTCAGGGGATCCCCAGATACGCAGTATTTT
abundance: few; v_gene: TRBV5-1; d_gene: -; j_gene: TRBJ2-3; CDR3aa: CASSLFSGSTDTQYF; CDR3nt: TGCGCCAGCAGCTTGTTTTCGGGGAGCACAGATACGCAGTATTTT
abundance: many; v_gene: TRBV5-1; d_gene: TRBD2; j_gene: TRBJ2-3; CDR3aa: CATRPGLAGSDTQYF; CDR3nt: TGCGCCACCAGGCCGGGGTTAGCGGGCTCAGATACGCAGTATTTT
abundance: many; v_gene: TRBV6-2/TRBV6-3; d_gene: -; j_gene: TRBJ2-1; CDR3aa: CASSSRSGEQFF; CDR3nt: TGTGCCAGCAGTTCCCGAAGCGGTGAGCAGTTCTTC
abundance: -; v_gene: TRBV28; d_gene: TRBD1; j_gene: TRBJ2-1; CDR3aa: CASSVPGQGINEQFF; CDR3nt: TGTGCCAGCAGTGTACCGGGACAGGGAATAAATGAGCAGTTCTTC
abundance: few; v_gene: TRBV6-2/TRBV6-3; d_gene: TRBD1; j_gene: TRBJ1-2; CDR3aa: CASSWSLNRGQSYGYTF; CDR3nt: TGTGCCAGCAGCTGGAGTCTCAACAGGGGACAGAGCTATGGCTACACCTTC
abundance: many; v_gene: TRBV6-2/TRBV6-3; d_gene: -; j_gene: TRBJ1-5; CDR3aa: CASSPRGRGPNQPQHF; CDR3nt: TGTGCCAGCAGCCCACGGGGAAGAGGGCCCAATCAGCCCCAGCATTTT
abundance: few; v_gene: TRBV10-2; d_gene: -; j_gene: TRBJ2-3; CDR3aa: CASSAQDPDTQYF; CDR3nt: TGCGCCAGCAGTGCCCAGGACCCAGATACGCAGTATTTT
abundance: few; v_gene: TRBV20-1; d_gene: TRBD1; j_gene: TRBJ2-5; CDR3aa: CSAPGQGKNWETQYF; CDR3nt: TGCAGTGCGCCGGGACAGGGGAAGAATTGGGAGACCCAGTACTTC
abundance: few; v_gene: TRBV27; d_gene: -; j_gene: TRBJ2-5; CDR3aa: CASSLRGPRGETQYF; CDR3nt: TGTGCCAGCAGTTTGAGGGGCCCCAGGGGTGAGACCCAGTACTTC
abundance: -; v_gene: TRBV5-1; d_gene: -; j_gene: TRBJ2-7; CDR3aa: CASSSRPPTGPHYEQYF; CDR3nt: TGCGCCAGCAGCAGCAGGCCCCCGACCGGGCCCCACTACGAGCAGTACTTC
abundance: many; v_gene: TRBV3-1; d_gene: -; j_gene: TRBJ1-2; CDR3aa: CASSQEGGVTNYGYTF; CDR3nt: TGTGCCAGCAGCCAAGAGGGCGGCGTTACTAACTATGGCTACACCTTC
abundance: -; v_gene: TRBV7-2; d_gene: -; j_gene: TRBJ2-3; CDR3aa: CASSPTGSTDTRYF; CDR3nt: TGTGCCAGCAGCCCGACAGGTAGCACAGATACGCGGTATTTT
abundance: many; v_gene: TRBV4-2; d_gene: TRBD1; j_gene: TRBJ2-1; CDR3aa: CASSHRQGDEQFF; CDR3nt: TGTGCCAGCAGCCACCGACAGGGAGATGAGCAGTTCTTC
abundance: many; v_gene: TRBV6-2/TRBV6-3; d_gene: TRBD1; j_gene: TRBJ2-2; CDR3aa: CASSYPTGQGKNGELFF; CDR3nt: TGTGCCAGCAGTTACCCCACCGGACAGGGAAAGAACGGGGAGCTGTTTTTT
abundance: -; v_gene: TRBV4-1; d_gene: TRBD1; j_gene: TRBJ1-1; CDR3aa: CASSLYPGQANTEAFF; CDR3nt: TGCGCCAGCAGCCTTTATCCGGGACAGGCGAACACTGAAGCTTTCTTT
abundance: few; v_gene: TRBV29-1; d_gene: -; j_gene: TRBJ1-1; CDR3aa: CSVDAPGTFNTEAFF; CDR3nt: TGCAGCGTTGATGCCCCGGGAACATTCAACACTGAAGCTTTCTTT
abundance: many; v_gene: TRBV29-1; d_gene: -; j_gene: TRBJ1-2; CDR3aa: CSVEGEDYGYTF; CDR3nt: TGCAGCGTTGAAGGGGAGGACTATGGCTACACCTTC
abundance: many; v_gene: TRBV27; d_gene: -; j_gene: TRBJ1-1; CDR3aa: CASSLSMNTEAFF; CDR3nt: TGTGCCAGCAGTCTTAGTATGAACACTGAAGCTTTCTTT
abundance: few; v_gene: TRBV12-5; d_gene: -; j_gene: TRBJ1-2; CDR3aa: CASAPSGRPSGYTF; CDR3nt: TGTGCTAGTGCACCCAGCGGGCGGCCGAGTGGCTACACCTTC
abundance: many; v_gene: TRBV13; d_gene: -; j_gene: TRBJ1-1; CDR3aa: CASSLLRQEVGTEAFF; CDR3nt: TGTGCCAGCAGCTTATTGCGACAGGAAGTCGGGACTGAAGCTTTCTTT
abundance: -; v_gene: TRBV6-6; d_gene: -; j_gene: TRBJ2-3; CDR3aa: CASRPGGVGTDTQYF; CDR3nt: TGTGCCAGCAGGCCCGGTGGAGTCGGCACAGATACGCAGTATTTT
abundance: many; v_gene: TRBV12-3/TRBV12-4; d_gene: TRBD1; j_gene: TRBJ1-1; CDR3aa: CASRKGTGGMNTEAFF; CDR3nt: TGTGCCAGCAGAAAGGGGACAGGGGGGATGAACACTGAAGCTTTCTTT
abundance: -; v_gene: TRBV3-1; d_gene: -; j_gene: TRBJ1-5; CDR3aa: CASSQRHGNQPQHF; CDR3nt: TGTGCCAGCAGCCAAAGGCACGGCAATCAGCCCCAGCATTTT
abundance: few; v_gene: TRBV11-1; d_gene: -; j_gene: TRBJ2-3; CDR3aa: CASSSSSQGGGTDTQYF; CDR3nt: TGTGCCAGCAGCTCAAGCAGTCAGGGGGGCGGCACAGATACGCAGTATTTT
abundance: -; v_gene: TRBV21-1; d_gene: -; j_gene: TRBJ1-1; CDR3aa: CASPSLGRTEAFF; CDR3nt: TGTGCCAGCCCTTCTCTGGGGCGGACTGAAGCTTTCTTT
abundance: few; v_gene: TRBV7-9; d_gene: -; j_gene: TRBJ2-7; CDR3aa: CASSLGTRYEQYF; CDR3nt: TGTGCCAGCAGCCTGGGGACGCGCTACGAGCAGTACTTC
abundance: many; v_gene: TRBV12-3/TRBV12-4; d_gene: -; j_gene: TRBJ2-1; CDR3aa: CASSLGEWDEQFF; CDR3nt: TGTGCCAGCAGTTTAGGAGAGTGGGATGAGCAGTTCTTC
abundance: -; v_gene: TRBV7-7; d_gene: -; j_gene: TRBJ1-1; CDR3aa: CASSTQEGTEAFF; CDR3nt: TGTGCCAGCAGCACTCAGGAGGGTACTGAAGCTTTCTTT
abundance: few; v_gene: TRBV3-1; d_gene: TRBD2; j_gene: TRBJ2-1; CDR3aa: CASSQSRGGPAYNEQFF; CDR3nt: TGTGCCAGCAGCCAATCCCGGGGGGGCCCGGCCTACAATGAGCAGTTCTTC
abundance: -; v_gene: TRBV24-1; d_gene: TRBD1; j_gene: TRBJ2-5; CDR3aa: CATSDSGQGGETQYF; CDR3nt: TGTGCCACCAGTGATTCGGGACAGGGCGGAGAGACCCAGTACTTC
abundance: few; v_gene: TRBV7-7; d_gene: -; j_gene: TRBJ2-3; CDR3aa: CASSTAPPDTQYF; CDR3nt: TGTGCCAGCAGCACCGCCCCCCCAGATACGCAGTATTTT
abundance: few; v_gene: TRBV25-1; d_gene: -; j_gene: TRBJ2-7; CDR3aa: CASSETGKTREQYF; CDR3nt: TGTGCCAGCAGTGAGACAGGCAAGACTCGGGAGCAGTACTTC
abundance: once; v_gene: TRBV24-1; d_gene: TRBD1; j_gene: TRBJ2-1; CDR3aa: CAASDPTGVPGNEQFF; CDR3nt: TGTGCCGCCAGTGACCCGACAGGGGTTCCGGGGAATGAGCAGTTCTTC
abundance: -; v_gene: TRBV2; d_gene: TRBD1; j_gene: TRBJ2-7; CDR3aa: CASRPPRDRGQQYF; CDR3nt: TGTGCCAGCAGACCCCCTCGGGACAGGGGCCAGCAGTACTTC
abundance: many; v_gene: TRBV5-5; d_gene: TRBD1; j_gene: TRBJ2-2; CDR3aa: CASSPRGSGGTGELFF; CDR3nt: TGTGCCAGCAGCCCCCGCGGCTCAGGGGGCACCGGGGAGCTGTTTTTT
abundance: many; v_gene: TRBV12-3/TRBV12-4; d_gene: -; j_gene: TRBJ1-6; CDR3aa: CASSLGSLGNSPLHF; CDR3nt: TGTGCCAGCAGTTTGGGGTCGCTGGGTAATTCACCCCTCCACTTT
abundance: many; v_gene: TRBV6-5; d_gene: -; j_gene: TRBJ2-3; CDR3aa: CASSYSITGGGTDTQYF; CDR3nt: TGTGCCAGCAGTTACTCCATTACAGGTGGGGGTACAGATACGCAGTATTTT
abundance: many; v_gene: TRBV7-6; d_gene: -; j_gene: TRBJ2-5; CDR3aa: CASSLLRGETQYF; CDR3nt: TGTGCCAGCAGCCTCCTAAGAGGAGAGACCCAGTACTTC
abundance: many; v_gene: TRBV7-2; d_gene: TRBD1; j_gene: TRBJ2-5; CDR3aa: CASSWGTGVQETQYF; CDR3nt: TGTGCCAGCAGCTGGGGGACAGGAGTTCAAGAGACCCAGTACTTC
abundance: -; v_gene: TRBV4-3; d_gene: -; j_gene: TRBJ2-1; CDR3aa: CASSQEYYNEQFF; CDR3nt: TGCGCCAGCAGCCAAGAGTATTACAATGAGCAGTTCTTC
abundance: many; v_gene: TRBV20-1; d_gene: -; j_gene: TRBJ1-1; CDR3aa: CSPGGQTNTEAFF; CDR3nt: TGCAGCCCGGGGGGCCAAACGAACACTGAAGCTTTCTTT
abundance: -; v_gene: TRBV6-5; d_gene: TRBD1; j_gene: TRBJ2-3; CDR3aa: CASRESTGYTDTQYF; CDR3nt: TGTGCCAGCAGAGAATCGACAGGGTACACAGATACGCAGTATTTT
abundance: few; v_gene: TRBV5-1; d_gene: TRBD1; j_gene: TRBJ2-4; CDR3aa: CASSPARQGAIVQYF; CDR3nt: TGCGCCAGCAGCCCCGCCCGACAGGGCGCCATCGTTCAGTACTTC
abundance: few; v_gene: TRBV11-2; d_gene: TRBD2; j_gene: TRBJ2-1; CDR3aa: CASSLSIAGGLYNEQFF; CDR3nt: TGTGCCAGCAGCTTGTCAATAGCGGGGGGCCTTTACAATGAGCAGTTCTTC
abundance: many; v_gene: TRBV20-1; d_gene: -; j_gene: TRBJ2-3; CDR3aa: CSAERPPRRGWADTQYF; CDR3nt: TGCAGTGCTGAGAGACCGCCCCGGCGGGGTTGGGCAGATACGCAGTATTTT
abundance: many; v_gene: TRBV29-1; d_gene: -; j_gene: TRBJ1-5; CDR3aa: CSVTQTDSNQPQHF; CDR3nt: TGCAGCGTTACCCAGACAGATTCGAATCAGCCCCAGCATTTT
abundance: few; v_gene: TRBV30; d_gene: -; j_gene: TRBJ1-1; CDR3aa: CAWSTPSLVDTEAFF; CDR3nt: TGTGCCTGGAGTACTCCTTCGTTAGTGGACACTGAAGCTTTCTTT
abundance: many; v_gene: TRBV6-1; d_gene: -; j_gene: TRBJ1-4; CDR3aa: CASTKGGADRLATNEKLFF; CDR3nt: TGTGCCAGCACTAAGGGCGGAGCGGACCGACTTGCAACTAATGAAAAACTGTTTTTT
abundance: many; v_gene: TRBV6-5; d_gene: TRBD1; j_gene: TRBJ2-5; CDR3aa: CASSWTGAYQETQYF; CDR3nt: TGTGCCAGCAGTTGGACAGGGGCGTACCAAGAGACCCAGTACTTC